One sample yielded the 21 T cell receptor beta chains listed below, sequenced in a study of cytomegalovirus exposure and HLA in healthy donors (dated 2017 in TCRdb). The receptor library was made with the immunoSEQ multiplex PCR assay. For the multiplex PCR, a mixture combining 60 forward primers for TCR Vbeta segments and 13 reverse primers for TCR Jbeta segments was used. This immuneACCESS table, as held by TCRdb, lists in-frame sequences with V and J called but not all clones. Of the missing ones, under half trace to an unresolved V gene in checked studies; the others have no known cause. For this sample there are approximately 210,000 clones; roughly three quarters appear just once. The ten most abundant clones make up about 1.4% of the sample. Input material: PBMCs. These receptors all stem from a woman between 45 and 65 years old in good health and CMV-seronegative.

This sequence joins TRBV29-1 and TRBJ1-2; TRBD1 might be the D (6 bases). The CDR3 has 12 residues. CDR1 and CDR2 from the germline V gene are SQVTM and ANQGSEA. V was trimmed by 6 bases and J by 5 bases, leaving 13 bases between them. DNA for the CDR3: TGCAGCGTCAGCAGGGGAGGGTATGGCTACACCTTC. It translates to CSVSRGGYGYTF.

This chain connects TRBV5-1 to TRBJ2-3; 7 bases map to TRBD2. The germline V gene has CDR1 SGHRS and CDR2 YFSETQ. V was clipped by 4 bases and J by 6 bases; unmatched bases: 8. This CDR3 is 14 amino acids long. CDR3 protein: CASSLAGVSDTQYF. The CDR3 DNA reads as TGCGCCAGCAGCCTGGCGGGAGTGTCGGATACGCAGTATTTT.

The chain has TRBV2 and TRBJ1-1; 7 bases are a match to TRBD1. This CDR3 is built from 14 residues. The junction had 5 bases not matched to a gene; V was cut back by 6 bases and J by 1 base. Germline loops: CDR1 SNHLY, CDR2 FYNNEI. The CDR3 nucleotides read TGTGCCAGCAGACGAAGACAGGGGAACACTGAAGCTTTCTTT. It specifies CASRRRQGNTEAFF.

The CDR3 loop reads CASSLAPRTNTEAFF. The DNA for the CDR3 is TGTGCCAGCAGCTTAGCACCGAGGACAAACACTGAAGCTTTCTTT. This rearrangement joins TRBV7-2 to TRBJ1-1, with D possibly TRBD1 on 5 matching bases. This CDR3 region has 15 residues. The V gene lost 0 bases and the J gene lost 2 bases, with 10 bases spanning the gap. Germline assignment: CDR1 SGHTA and CDR2 FQGNSA. Together with reference TRBV7-2 and TRBJ1-1, the CDR3 gives the full variable domain: GAGVSQSPSNKVTEKGKDVELRCDPISGHTALYWYRQSLGQGLEFLIYFQGNSAPDKSGLPSDRFSAERTGGSVSTLTIQRTQQEDSAVYLCASSLAPRTNTEAFFGQGTRLTVV.

J is TRBJ2-6 and V is TRBV25-1; 8 bases are a match to TRBD1. J gave up 2 bases and V 5 bases, and 2 bases lay outside the gene matches. CDR1 is MGHDK and CDR2 is SYGVNS in the germline V gene. CDR3 size: 15 residues. The CDR3 DNA is TGTGCCAGCAGTCCAGGGGGCGCTGGGGCCAACGTCCTGACTTTC. Amino acids: CASSPGGAGANVLTF.

The rearrangement links TRBV7-9 to TRBJ1-5, with no clear D. Germline CDR1 is SEHNR and CDR2 is FQNEAQ (reference sequence). Trimming cost V 4 bases and J 2 bases, with 9 bases left between them. The CDR3 extends over 14 amino acids. This CDR3 reads CASSSATGNQPQHF. The CDR3 bases are TGTGCCAGCAGCTCCGCAACAGGCAATCAGCCCCAGCATTTT.

The V call is TRBV9, the J call TRBJ2-7; TRBD2 is a possible D gene (6 bases). CDR1 is SGDLS and CDR2 is YYNGEE in the germline V gene. V gave up 0 bases and J gave up 0 bases, with 7 bases separating them. The CDR3 extends over 14 amino acids. DNA for the CDR3: TGTGCCAGCAGCGTAGACGGGGGCTCCTACGAGCAGTACTTC. This encodes CASSVDGGSYEQYF.

The chain carries TRBV9 and TRBJ1-3; TRBD1 matches at 8 bases. The CDR3 is 15 residues long. V lost 2 bases to trimming and J lost 2 bases; unmatched junction nucleotides: 3. Germline lookup yields CDR1 SGDLS and CDR2 YYNGEE. CDR3: CASSVGQAPGNTIYF. For the CDR3, the DNA is TGTGCCAGCAGCGTGGGACAGGCCCCTGGAAACACCATATATTTT.

The V call is TRBV7-3, the J call TRBJ2-7; 8 bases map to TRBD1. This CDR3 comprises 13 residues. The V gene's germline CDR1 is SGHTA and CDR2 FQGTGA. The J segment lost 3 bases and the V segment lost 3 bases, leaving 1 base of the junction unmatched. Here the CDR3 reads CASSFGQGYEQYF. DNA of the CDR3: TGTGCCAGCAGCTTTGGACAGGGCTACGAGCAGTACTTC.

The chain joins TRBV7-9 to TRBJ2-3; D is possibly TRBD1 (6 bases). V was trimmed by 5 bases and J by 0 bases, leaving 12 bases between them. The CDR3 sequence is 15 residues long. CDR1 is SEHNR, CDR2 FQNEAQ, per germline (reference sequence). The CDR3 coding sequence is TGTGCCAGCAGCCATGACAGGACGAGCACAGATACGCAGTATTTT. The encoded protein is CASSHDRTSTDTQYF.

V is TRBV16 and J is TRBJ1-1; D call uncertain. The CDR3 spans 12 residues. The V end lost 6 bases, the J end lost 1 base, and 6 bases lay between the germline ends. The germline V gene has CDR1 KGHSY and CDR2 FQNENV. As DNA, the CDR3 is TGTGCCAGCAGTTCGGGGAACACTGAAGCTTTCTTT. Its protein product is CASSSGNTEAFF.

V and J are TRBV7-6 and TRBJ2-7; possibly TRBD2 for D (6 bases). The germline V gene encodes CDR1 SGHVS and CDR2 FNYEAQ. Trimming removed 5 bases from V and 3 bases from J, with 14 bases in between. The CDR3 is made up of 14 amino acids. CDR3 amino acids: CASSPSLGGYEQYF. The CDR3, as DNA: TGTGCCAGCAGCCCGAGCTTGGGGGGCTACGAGCAGTACTTC.

The rearrangement uses TRBV19 and TRBJ2-1; 9 nucleotides align to TRBD1. Germline CDR1 is LNHDA and CDR2 is SQIVND (reference sequence). V was clipped by 4 bases and J by 10 bases; unmatched bases: 5. The CDR3 sequence is 13 residues long. Written as DNA, the CDR3 is TGTGCCAGTAGTAAGGGACAGGGCGGGGAGCAGTTCTTC. It is translated as CASSKGQGGEQFF.

The rearrangement joins TRBV6-5 to TRBJ1-5; the D is unclear. The V end lost 0 bases, the J end lost 4 bases, and 10 bases lay between the germline ends. The CDR3 length is 15 residues. Per the germline V gene, CDR1 is MNHEY and CDR2 is SVGAGI. CDR3 DNA: TGTGCCAGCAGTTACTCGAGAGAGCTGAATCAGCCCCAGCATTTT. Translating gives CASSYSRELNQPQHF.

V and J are TRBV27 and TRBJ2-1; 8 positions match TRBD1. The V gene end was trimmed by 7 bases and the J gene end by 5 bases; junction bases not matched to a gene: 10. The CDR3 sequence is 15 residues long. CDR1 MNHEY and CDR2 SMNVEV come from the germline V gene (reference sequence). CDR3 nucleotides: TGTGCCAGCAAACGGTCGACAGGGGACAACAATGAGCAGTTCTTC. Protein product: CASKRSTGDNNEQFF.

The rearrangement joins TRBV6-6 to TRBJ2-1; D may be TRBD2 (6 bases). Per germline, CDR1 MNHNY and CDR2 SVGAGI (reference sequence). V was shortened by 3 bases and J by 8 bases, with 14 bases between the two germline ends. The CDR3 spans 14 residues. The CDR3 region is CASSYGRTTHEQFF. In DNA, the CDR3 is TGTGCCAGCAGTTATGGGAGGACAACTCATGAGCAGTTCTTC.

The V gene is TRBV10-3, the J gene TRBJ1-3; TRBD1 matches 7 bases. V lost 10 bases, J lost 6 bases, and 9 bases stayed unmatched. The CDR3 extends over 13 amino acids. CDR1 ENHRY and CDR2 SYGVKD come from the germline V gene. CDR3 sequence: CATCLGTANTIYF. The CDR3 nucleotides read TGTGCCACCTGTCTGGGGACAGCAAACACCATATATTTT.

This clone occurred a few times. The rearrangement links TRBV6-1 to TRBJ2-7; D call uncertain. From germline, CDR1 is MNHNS and CDR2 SASEGT. This CDR3 is 13 amino acids long. Trimming left V 10 bases short and J 8 bases short, with 21 bases between. CDR3 in amino acids: CATAEAATFKQYF. The CDR3 DNA follows: TGTGCCACTGCCGAGGCCGCTACCTTCAAGCAGTACTTC.

The chain has TRBV2 and TRBJ2-5; D perhaps matches TRBD2 (7 bases). CDR1 and CDR2 (germline): SNHLY, FYNNEI. The CDR3 is 15 amino acids. V was clipped by 3 bases and J by 4 bases, with 15 bases between them. The CDR3 region has the DNA TGTGCCAGCAGTGAGGGGTGGGGGGGCAGAGAGACCCAGTACTTC. This gives the protein CASSEGWGGRETQYF.

The rearrangement joins TRBV7-2 to TRBJ2-7; 9 nucleotides agree with TRBD1. The germline gives CDR1 SGHTA, CDR2 FQGNSA. V trimming: 3 bases; J trimming: 6 bases; junction bases outside the gene matches: 6. The CDR3 spans 14 residues. The CDR3 nucleotides read TGTGCCAGCAGCTTGGGACAGGGAGTGACCGAGCAGTACTTC. Encoded protein: CASSLGQGVTEQYF.

V and J are TRBV5-1 and TRBJ2-1, with D hard to call. CDR1 is SGHRS, CDR2 YFSETQ, per germline. The germline V and J ends were trimmed by 9 bases and 1 base, with 17 bases remaining between them. The CDR3 is 15 residues long. The CDR3 sequence is CATRRLIGSYNEQFF. CDR3 DNA: TGCGCCACCAGAAGACTGATAGGATCCTACAATGAGCAGTTCTTC.